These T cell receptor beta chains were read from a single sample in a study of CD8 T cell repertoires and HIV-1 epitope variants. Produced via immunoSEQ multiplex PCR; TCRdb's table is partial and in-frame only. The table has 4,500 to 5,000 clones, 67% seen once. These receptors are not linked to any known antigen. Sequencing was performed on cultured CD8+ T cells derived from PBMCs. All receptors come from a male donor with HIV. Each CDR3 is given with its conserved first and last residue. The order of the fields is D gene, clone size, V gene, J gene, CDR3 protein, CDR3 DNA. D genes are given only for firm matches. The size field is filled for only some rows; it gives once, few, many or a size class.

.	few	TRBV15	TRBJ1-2	CATSRAGDGDYGYTF	TGTGCCACCAGCAGAGCGGGGGATGGAGACTATGGCTACACCTTC
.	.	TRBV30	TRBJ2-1	CAWSVRSYNEQFF	TGTGCCTGGAGTGTACGAAGCTACAATGAGCAGTTCTTC
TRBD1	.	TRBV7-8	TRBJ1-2	CASSSPGQGFNYGYTF	TGTGCCAGCAGCTCTCCAGGACAGGGCTTTAACTATGGCTACACCTTC
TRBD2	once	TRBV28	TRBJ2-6	CASKPAGGVTGANVLTF	TGTGCCAGCAAGCCAGCGGGAGGAGTAACTGGGGCCAACGTCCTGACTTTC
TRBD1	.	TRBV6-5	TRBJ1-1	CASSWDRATEAFF	TGTGCCAGCAGTTGGGACAGGGCCACTGAAGCTTTCTTT
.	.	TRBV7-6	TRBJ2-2	CASSGLSRTGELFF	TGTGCCAGCAGCGGACTGTCCCGCACCGGGGAGCTGTTTTTT
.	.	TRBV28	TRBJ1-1	CASRHDLNTEAFF	TGTGCCAGCAGGCATGACCTGAACACTGAAGCTTTCTTT
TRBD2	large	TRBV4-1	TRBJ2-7	CASSQGTSNEQYF	TGCGCCAGCAGCCAAGGGACTAGCAACGAGCAGTACTTC
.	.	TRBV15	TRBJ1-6	CATSTDNSPLHF	TGTGCCACCAGTACAGATAATTCACCCCTCCACTTT
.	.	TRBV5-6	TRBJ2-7	CASSFWGSSYEQYF	TGTGCCAGCAGCTTTTGGGGGAGCTCCTACGAGCAGTACTTC
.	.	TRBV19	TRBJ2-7	CASSIDDSTSHEQYF	TGTGCCAGTAGTATAGACGACTCTACCAGCCACGAGCAGTACTTC
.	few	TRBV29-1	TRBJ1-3	CSVVLPSGNTIYF	TGCAGCGTTGTACTTCCCTCTGGAAACACCATATATTTT
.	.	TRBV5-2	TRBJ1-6	CASSFSTPGPLHF	TGTGCCAGCAGCTTTAGTACCCCAGGACCACTCCACTTT
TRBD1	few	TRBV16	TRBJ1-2	CASSLGTASGYTF	TGTGCCAGCAGCCTCGGGACAGCCTCGGGCTACACCTTC
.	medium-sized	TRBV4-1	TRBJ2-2	CASSQDGNTGELFF	TGCGCCAGCAGCCAAGATGGGAACACCGGGGAGCTGTTTTTT
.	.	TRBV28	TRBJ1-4	CASTADRGSTNEKLFF	TGTGCCAGCACTGCGGACAGAGGGTCCACTAATGAAAAACTGTTTTTT